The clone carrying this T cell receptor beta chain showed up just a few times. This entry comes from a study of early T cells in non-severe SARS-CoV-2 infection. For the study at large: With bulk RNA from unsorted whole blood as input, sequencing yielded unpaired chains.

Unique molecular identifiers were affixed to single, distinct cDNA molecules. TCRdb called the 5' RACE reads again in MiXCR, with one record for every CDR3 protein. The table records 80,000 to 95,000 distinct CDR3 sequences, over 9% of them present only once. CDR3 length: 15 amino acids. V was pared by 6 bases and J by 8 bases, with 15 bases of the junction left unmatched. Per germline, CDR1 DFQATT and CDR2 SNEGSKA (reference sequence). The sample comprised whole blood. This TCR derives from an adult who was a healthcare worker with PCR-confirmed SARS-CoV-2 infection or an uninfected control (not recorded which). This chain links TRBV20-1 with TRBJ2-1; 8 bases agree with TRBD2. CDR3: CSAGRFGTSQDEQFF. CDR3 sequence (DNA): TGCAGTGCGGGGCGGTTCGGGACTAGTCAGGATGAGCAGTTCTTC.